The source of this T cell receptor beta chain is a study of B cell selection in AIRE deficiency. This CDR3 is built from 12 residues. V lost 0 bases and J lost 0, with 0 bases in between. Germline CDR1 SGHNT, CDR2 YYREEE (reference sequence). CD4+CD127+ cells were sorted as the conventional CD4 T cells. Assay: immunoSEQ multiplex PCR; the TCRdb copy retains only in-frame clones and omits some. The sample has tens of thousands of clones, roughly 96% seen once; the top ten hold 0.17%. The sample consisted of CD4+CD127+ conventional T cells sorted from PBMCs. The TCR originated in a human donor in good health. The V and J genes are TRBV5-4 and TRBJ2-5; D ambiguous. The CDR3 bases are TGTGCCAGCAGCTTGGACCAAGAGACCCAGTACTTC. Translating gives CASSLDQETQYF.